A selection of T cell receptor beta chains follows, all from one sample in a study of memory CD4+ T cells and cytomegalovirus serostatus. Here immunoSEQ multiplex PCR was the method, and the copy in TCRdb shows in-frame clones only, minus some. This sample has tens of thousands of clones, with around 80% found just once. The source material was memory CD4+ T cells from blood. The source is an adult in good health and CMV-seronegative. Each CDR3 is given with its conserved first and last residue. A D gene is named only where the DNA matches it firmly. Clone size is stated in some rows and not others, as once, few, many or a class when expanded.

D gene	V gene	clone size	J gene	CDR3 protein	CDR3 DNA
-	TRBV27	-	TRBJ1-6	CASAAAGNSPLHF	TGTGCCAGCGCGGCTGCAGGGAATTCACCCCTCCACTTT
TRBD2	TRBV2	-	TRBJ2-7	CARGTSGSKMGEQYF	TGTGCCAGGGGGACTAGCGGGAGCAAAATGGGGGAGCAGTACTTC
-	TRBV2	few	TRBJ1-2	CASSQGEANYGYTF	TGTGCCAGCAGCCAGGGCGAAGCTAACTATGGCTACACCTTC
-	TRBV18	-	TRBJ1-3	CASSPSADGNTIYF	TGTGCCAGCTCACCATCGGCAGATGGAAACACCATATATTTT
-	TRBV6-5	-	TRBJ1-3	CASRRGFGNTIYF	TGTGCCAGCAGAAGGGGTTTCGGAAACACCATATATTTT
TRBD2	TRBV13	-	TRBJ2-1	CASSLTRGGHNEQFF	TGTGCCAGCAGCTTAACTCGCGGGGGACACAATGAGCAGTTCTTC
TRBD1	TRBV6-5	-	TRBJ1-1	CASSRQGGTEAFF	TGTGCCAGCAGTCGACAGGGTGGGACTGAAGCTTTCTTT
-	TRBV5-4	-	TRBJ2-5	CASSLGGAQETQYF	TGTGCCAGCAGCTTGGGGGGGGCGCAGGAGACCCAGTACTTC
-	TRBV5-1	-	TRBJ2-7	CASSRGDGSYEQYF	TGCGCCAGCAGCCGCGGGGACGGGTCCTACGAGCAGTACTTC
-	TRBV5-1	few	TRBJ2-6	CASSLVQSGANVLTF	TGCGCCAGCAGCTTGGTGCAATCTGGGGCCAACGTCCTGACTTTC
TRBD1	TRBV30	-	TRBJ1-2	CAWGQGYGYTF	TGTGCCTGGGGACAGGGCTATGGCTACACCTTC
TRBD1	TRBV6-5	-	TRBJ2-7	CASSSIRQGISYEQYF	TGTGCCAGCAGTTCCATTCGACAGGGTATTTCCTACGAGCAGTACTTC
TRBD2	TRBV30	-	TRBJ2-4	CARDGGNIQYF	TGTGCTCGGGACGGGGGGAACATTCAGTACTTC
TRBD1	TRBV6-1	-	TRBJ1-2	CASREGQAYGYTF	TGTGCCAGCAGGGAGGGACAGGCCTATGGCTACACCTTC
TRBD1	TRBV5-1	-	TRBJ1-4	CASSLGQGDYEKLFF	TGCGCCAGCAGCTTGGGGCAGGGGGATTATGAAAAACTGTTTTTT
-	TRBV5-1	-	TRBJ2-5	CASSLMAGQETQYF	TGCGCCAGCAGCTTGATGGCAGGACAAGAGACCCAGTACTTC
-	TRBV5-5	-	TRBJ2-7	CASSLVIGPLYEQYF	TGTGCCAGCAGCCTGGTAATAGGCCCGTTATACGAGCAGTACTTC
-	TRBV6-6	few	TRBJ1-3	CASRGGGSGNTIYF	TGTGCCAGCAGAGGAGGGGGCTCTGGAAACACCATATATTTT
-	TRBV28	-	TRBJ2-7	CASSSSKYEQYF	TGTGCCAGCAGTTCAAGCAAGTACGAGCAGTACTTC
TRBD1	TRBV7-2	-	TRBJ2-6	CASSLVGTANSGANVLTF	TGTGCCAGCAGCTTAGTCGGGACAGCGAACTCTGGGGCCAACGTCCTGACTTTC
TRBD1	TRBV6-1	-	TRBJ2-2	CASSDLIGTGNTGELFF	TGTGCCAGCAGTGACCTCATAGGGACAGGGAACACCGGGGAGCTGTTTTTT
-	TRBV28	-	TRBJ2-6	CASSPDFGSGANVLTF	TGTGCCAGCAGTCCGGACTTTGGCTCTGGGGCCAACGTCCTGACTTTC
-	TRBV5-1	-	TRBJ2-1	CASSSHRGGDNEQFF	TGCGCCAGCAGCTCACACAGGGGAGGGGACAATGAGCAGTTCTTC
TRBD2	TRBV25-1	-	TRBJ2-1	CASSEASGGALNEQFF	TGTGCCAGCAGTGAGGCCTCGGGGGGGGCATTAAATGAGCAGTTCTTC
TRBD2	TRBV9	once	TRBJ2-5	CASSVGGGGGGETQYF	TGTGCCAGCAGCGTAGGAGGCGGAGGCGGGGGGGAGACCCAGTACTTC
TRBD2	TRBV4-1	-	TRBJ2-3	CASSQGDGGRARDTQYF	TGCGCCAGCAGCCAAGGGGATGGGGGGAGGGCTCGAGATACGCAGTATTTT
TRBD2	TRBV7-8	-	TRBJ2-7	CASSLPRTSGSYEQYF	TGTGCCAGCAGCTTACCCCGGACTAGCGGATCCTACGAGCAGTACTTC
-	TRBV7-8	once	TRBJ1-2	CASSERDYGYTF	TGTGCCAGCAGCGAGAGGGACTATGGCTACACCTTC
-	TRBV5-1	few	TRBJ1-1	CASSLDTEAFF	TGCGCCAGCAGCTTGGACACTGAAGCTTTCTTT
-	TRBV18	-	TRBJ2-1	CASSPVRQRTDNEQFF	TGTGCCAGCTCACCAGTTAGACAGCGGACCGACAATGAGCAGTTCTTC
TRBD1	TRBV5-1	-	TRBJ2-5	CASTRSWDRGGETQYF	TGCGCCAGCACCCGTAGCTGGGACAGGGGGGGAGAGACCCAGTACTTC
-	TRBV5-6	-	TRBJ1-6	CASSWGREESPLHF	TGTGCCAGCAGCTGGGGCAGGGAGGAGTCACCCCTCCACTTT
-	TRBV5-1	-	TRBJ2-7	CASSFQGEQYF	TGCGCCAGCAGCTTCCAGGGCGAGCAGTACTTC
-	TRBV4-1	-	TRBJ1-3	CASSQRRRGGNTIYF	TGCGCCAGCAGCCAACGCAGGCGAGGAGGAAACACCATATATTTT
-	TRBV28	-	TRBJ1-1	CASSTPYSEAFF	TGTGCCAGCAGTACCCCTTACAGTGAAGCTTTCTTT
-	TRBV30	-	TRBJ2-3	CAWGVRAKDTQYF	TGTGCCTGGGGGGTCAGGGCTAAAGATACGCAGTATTTT
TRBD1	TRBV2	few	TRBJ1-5	CASSEGQENNQPQHF	TGTGCCAGCAGCGAGGGACAGGAAAATAACCAGCCCCAGCATTTT
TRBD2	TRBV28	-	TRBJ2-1	CASSLDPSGRAQGQFF	TGTGCCAGCAGTTTAGACCCTAGCGGGAGGGCCCAAGGGCAGTTCTTC
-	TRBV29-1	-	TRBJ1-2	CSAYDRNYGYTF	TGCAGCGCCTACGACCGTAACTATGGCTACACCTTC
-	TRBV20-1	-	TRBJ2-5	CSATTQETQYF	TGCAGTGCTACCACTCAAGAGACCCAGTACTTC
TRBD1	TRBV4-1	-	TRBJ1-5	CASSQSIPGGLSNQPQHF	TGCGCCAGCAGCCAATCCATTCCAGGGGGCCTCAGCAATCAGCCCCAGCATTTT
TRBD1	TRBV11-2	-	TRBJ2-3	CASSRTGVFTDTQYF	TGTGCCAGCAGCCGGACAGGGGTCTTCACAGATACGCAGTATTTT
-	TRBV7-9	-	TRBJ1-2	CASSRKSYGYTF	TGTGCCAGCAGCCGGAAAAGTTATGGCTACACCTTC
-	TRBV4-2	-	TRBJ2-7	CASSQARDFLQYEQYF	TGTGCCAGCAGCCAAGCCCGGGACTTTTTACAGTACGAGCAGTACTTC
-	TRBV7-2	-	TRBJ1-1	CASSLRGVNTEAFF	TGTGCCAGCAGCTTACGCGGGGTAAACACTGAAGCTTTCTTT
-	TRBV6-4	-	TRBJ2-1	CASSPSGRGYNEQFF	TGTGCCAGCAGCCCCTCCGGGAGAGGGTACAATGAGCAGTTCTTC
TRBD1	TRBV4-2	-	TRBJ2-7	CASWTGGLEQYF	TGTGCCAGTTGGACAGGGGGATTGGAGCAGTACTTC
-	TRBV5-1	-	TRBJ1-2	CASSLGAVRGNGYTF	TGCGCCAGCAGCTTGGGAGCGGTCAGGGGAAATGGCTACACCTTC
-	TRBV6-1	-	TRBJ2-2	CASKLAWNTGELFF	TGTGCCAGCAAATTGGCCTGGAACACCGGGGAGCTGTTTTTT
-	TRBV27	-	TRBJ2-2	CATRGGPRTNTGELFF	TGTGCCACCCGTGGCGGCCCCAGGACGAACACCGGGGAGCTGTTTTTT
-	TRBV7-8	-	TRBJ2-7	CASSLGSIPYF	TGTGCCAGCAGCTTAGGTTCGATACCGTACTTC
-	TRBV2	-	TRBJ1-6	CASRVAGHSPLHF	TGTGCCAGCAGAGTAGCAGGGCATTCACCCCTCCACTTT
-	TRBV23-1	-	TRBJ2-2	CASSQFGTKWGPGELFF	TGCGCCAGCAGTCAATTCGGGACAAAATGGGGGCCCGGGGAGCTGTTTTTT
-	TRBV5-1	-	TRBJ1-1	CASSLADSTEAFF	TGCGCCAGCAGCTTGGCCGACAGCACTGAAGCTTTCTTT
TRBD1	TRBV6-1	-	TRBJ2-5	CASSPVTGKGKTQYF	TGTGCCAGCAGCCCCGTGACAGGGAAGGGAAAGACCCAGTACTTC